What follows describes a single TCR beta chain. This specimen includes other DNA sequences encoding the same CDR3. A CD45RA+ naive subset and a CD45RA-negative memory subset were split from CD4+ cells. This sample is drawn from a study of shared clonotypes between healthy human individuals. Trimming took 1 base from V and 1 from J, leaving 4 bases between them. In germline, CDR1 is SGHVS, CDR2 FQNEAQ. This CDR3 has 13 amino acids. Produced via immunoSEQ multiplex PCR; TCRdb's table is partial and in-frame only. The table lists around 2,000,000 clones, roughly 94% of them singletons, with roughly 0.13% in the top ten.

The specimen sequenced was naive CD4+ T cells sorted from blood. This sample's subset: CD45RA+ positively selected. The chain combines TRBV7-8 with TRBJ2-5; D unresolved. The sequence was obtained from a man younger than 35 in good health. CDR3 nucleotide sequence: TGTGCCAGCAGCTTAGGTGTCCAAGAGACCCAGTACTTC. Its protein product is CASSLGVQETQYF.